Presented here are 16 T cell receptor beta chains from one specimen sequenced in a study of blood T cell repertoires in COVID-19. Repertoires were generated with immunoSEQ multiplex PCR, while TCRdb's copy carries only in-frame clones and drops some. The top ten clones hold roughly 19% of a sample with some 20,000 clones, 65% to 90% of them seen once. What was sequenced was peripheral blood. These receptors were obtained from a human donor with acute or convalescent COVID-19. The donor label of this sample is uncertain.

The rearrangement uses TRBV19 and TRBJ1-2; D might be TRBD1 (5 bases). Germline CDR1 reads LNHDA; CDR2 reads SQIVND (reference sequence). The CDR3 is made up of 15 amino acids. V gave up 1 base and J gave up 5 bases, with 14 bases separating them. The DNA of the CDR3 is TGTGCCAGTAGTATAGTAGGGGCAGGCGTTTATGGCTACACCTTC. Protein sequence: CASSIVGAGVYGYTF.

V gene TRBV19 combines with J gene TRBJ2-1; D is perhaps TRBD2 (5 bases). The V gene's germline CDR1 is LNHDA and CDR2 SQIVND (reference sequence). The CDR3 runs to 15 residues. V was pared by 5 bases and J by 8 bases, with 19 bases between. The CDR3 nucleotides are TGTGCCAGTAGTCCAAGTACCGGGATTGGCTATGAGCAGTTCTTC. It specifies CASSPSTGIGYEQFF.

This clone turned up a few times. The V gene is TRBV7-7, the J gene TRBJ2-5; 7 nucleotides align to TRBD2. CDR3 length: 16 amino acids. Germline V gene data show CDR1 as SSHAT and CDR2 as FNYEAQ (reference sequence). With V trimmed by 1 base and J by 5 bases, 10 bases remained unmatched. CDR3 region: CASSLVGGREGETQYF. CDR3 in DNA: TGTGCCAGCAGCTTAGTCGGCGGAAGGGAGGGGGAGACCCAGTACTTC.

This clone has just a few counts. The CDR3 reads CASSPPGQYEQYF. CDR3 bases: TGTGCCAGCAGCCCCCCTGGACAGTACGAGCAGTACTTC. The J gene is TRBJ2-7, the V gene TRBV4-2; a weak D match, TRBD1 (6 bases). The germline V and J ends were trimmed by 4 bases and 4 bases, with 11 bases remaining between them. This CDR3 has 13 residues. Germline V CDR1 and CDR2: LGHNA, YNFKEQ.

This chain uses TRBV9 with TRBJ2-5, with 7 bases fitting TRBD2. The length of the CDR3 is 15 residues. Unmatched junction bases numbered 4, after V lost 0 bases and J lost 2 bases. CDR1 and CDR2 from the germline V gene are SGDLS and YYNGEE. CDR3 sequence reads: CASSVVASGQETQYF. Written as DNA, the CDR3 is TGTGCCAGCAGCGTAGTGGCTAGCGGACAAGAGACCCAGTACTTC.

The chain links TRBV7-2 to TRBJ2-7; 9 positions match TRBD1. Germline CDR1 SGHTA, CDR2 FQGNSA. This CDR3 region has 14 residues. The ends lost 1 base at V and 3 bases at J; junction bases unmatched: 1. The CDR3 nucleotides read TGTGCCAGCAGCTTAGGGGACAGGGTCTACGAGCAGTACTTC. Its translation is CASSLGDRVYEQYF.

The gene calls are TRBV19 and TRBJ2-5, with 7 nucleotides matching TRBD2. The CDR3 runs 13 residues. V lost 5 bases to trimming and J lost 5 bases; unmatched junction nucleotides: 5. CDR1 and CDR2 (germline): LNHDA, SQIVND (reference sequence). The CDR3 loop is CASSRVGGETQYF. The CDR3 DNA is TGTGCCAGTAGTCGGGTGGGAGGGGAGACCCAGTACTTC.

This clone has a single count. This chain links TRBV29-1 with TRBJ1-1; perhaps TRBD1 as D (5 bases). V gave up 4 bases and J gave up 1 base, with 16 bases separating them. The germline CDR1 and CDR2 sequences are SQVTM and ANQGSEA. The CDR3 contains 15 residues. In DNA form, the CDR3 reads TGCAGCGTTGCGGGTTTGGGGGGACGGAACACTGAAGCTTTCTTT. This translates into CSVAGLGGRNTEAFF. Combining the CDR3 with reference TRBV29-1 and TRBJ1-1 gives the whole variable domain SAVISQKPSRDICQRGTSLTIQCQVDSQVTMMFWYRQQPGQSLTLIATANQGSEATYESGFVIDKFPISRPNLTFSTLTVSNMSPEDSSIYLCSVAGLGGRNTEAFFGQGTRLTVV.

The J gene is TRBJ1-5, the V gene TRBV2, with 9 positions matching TRBD1. Germline V gene sequence: CDR1 SNHLY, CDR2 FYNNEI. After removal of 3 bases from V and 0 bases from J, the junction contained 12 bases not matched to a gene. The CDR3 totals 19 residues. The CDR3 region is CASSEHPGQGPLSNQPQHF. CDR3 coding DNA: TGTGCCAGCAGTGAGCATCCGGGACAGGGCCCCCTTAGCAATCAGCCCCAGCATTTT.

The genes are TRBV7-8 and TRBJ2-7; 9 bases agree with TRBD1. CDR3 length: 20 residues. Germline-derived CDR1 and CDR2 are SGHVS and FQNEAQ. V lost 4 bases, J lost 0 bases, and 19 bases stayed unmatched. The CDR3 nucleotides read TGTGCCAGCAGCTCGACCGGAGGATGGAGGGGGACAGGGCCCTCCTACGAGCAGTACTTC. Translation gives CASSSTGGWRGTGPSYEQYF.

The V gene is TRBV7-2, the J gene TRBJ2-5, with D tentatively TRBD1 (5 bases). V lost 7 bases, J lost 5 bases, and 14 bases lay in between. Germline values: CDR1 SGHTA, CDR2 FQGNSA. The CDR3 has 13 amino acids. The CDR3 region is CASTQAGKETQYF. The DNA for the CDR3 is TGTGCCAGCACCCAGGCAGGGAAGGAGACCCAGTACTTC.

V and J are TRBV5-1 and TRBJ1-2; D is possibly TRBD1 (6 bases). V was cut by 6 bases and J by 7 bases, with 22 bases left in between. CDR3 length: 15 residues. Germline-derived CDR1 and CDR2 are SGHRS and YFSETQ. The CDR3, as DNA: TGCGCCAGCACCTGGGGGGGGCAGCCACCCTCTGGCTACACCTTC. Protein: CASTWGGQPPSGYTF.

This chain uses TRBV19 with TRBJ1-3, with 8 bases fitting TRBD1. Germline V CDR1 and CDR2: LNHDA, SQIVND (reference sequence). The CDR3 sequence is 15 residues long. V lost 5 bases to trimming and J lost 3 bases; unmatched junction nucleotides: 6. The CDR3 nucleotides read TGTGCCAGTAGTTTGGACAGGGAGCTTGGAAACACCATATATTTT. Its protein is CASSLDRELGNTIYF.

The sample holds a few counts of this clone. J is TRBJ1-5 and V is TRBV27; D possibly corresponds to TRBD1 (6 bases). Looked up from germline, CDR1 is MNHEY and CDR2 is SMNVEV (reference sequence). V was pared by 3 bases and J by 5 bases, with 14 bases between. The CDR3 loop spans 15 amino acids. CDR3 residues: CASSFRGTRDQPQHF. CDR3 nucleotide sequence: TGTGCCAGCAGTTTCCGTGGGACACGGGATCAGCCCCAGCATTTT.

The chain uses TRBV7-9 and TRBJ1-4; a possible D gene is TRBD1 (6 bases). Germline values: CDR1 SEHNR, CDR2 FQNEAQ (reference sequence). This CDR3 is 15 amino acids long. Trimming removed 7 bases at V and 8 bases at J, with 20 bases between. The CDR3 reads CASTSRGGEEEKLFF. CDR3 nucleotides: TGTGCCAGCACCTCCAGAGGGGGGGAGGAGGAAAAACTGTTTTTT.

DNA of the CDR3: TGTGCCAGCAGAGGACCCGGCCTTCGGGGGGCAGATGGCTACACCTTC. Encoded protein: CASRGPGLRGADGYTF. The V call is TRBV28, the J call TRBJ1-2; TRBD1 is a possible D gene (6 bases). This CDR3 contains 16 residues. The germline V and J ends were trimmed by 6 bases and 6 bases, with 23 bases remaining between them. Per the germline V gene, CDR1 is MDHEN and CDR2 is SYDVKM.